This entry lists 3 T cell receptor beta chains sequenced from one sample in a study of blood T cell repertoires in COVID-19 (dated by TCRdb to 2018 to 2020). Libraries were made using the immunoSEQ multiplex PCR assay. TCRdb mirrors the immuneACCESS table, restricted to in-frame sequences. Some clones are absent from its copies; in checked studies, under half trace to an unresolved V gene, and the reason for the others is unknown. The sample data list a few hundred thousand clones, and roughly 84% of these were observed just once. The ten top clones hold 15% to 18% of the sample. Sequenced material: peripheral blood. All receptors come from a person in their 70s with COVID-19, enrolled during active disease.

The gene calls are TRBV27 and TRBJ2-1, with 10 bases fitting TRBD2. The CDR3 has 16 amino acids. Germline CDR1 reads MNHEY; CDR2 reads SMNVEV (reference sequence). The ends lost 3 bases at V and 7 bases at J; junction bases unmatched: 9. Here the CDR3 reads CASSFLLAGGENEQFF. The CDR3 nucleotides read TGTGCCAGCAGTTTCCTTTTAGCGGGAGGCGAAAATGAGCAGTTCTTC.

This clone showed up just a few times. The chain combines TRBV4-1 with TRBJ1-1; D uncertain. The CDR3 is made up of 15 amino acids. The germline CDR1 and CDR2 sequences are MGHRA and YSYEKL. V gave up 0 bases and J gave up 4 bases, with 12 bases separating them. The CDR3 loop is CASSQDAGRFTEAFF. CDR3 in DNA: TGCGCCAGCAGCCAAGATGCGGGCCGATTCACTGAAGCTTTCTTT.

CDR3 sequence reads: CASSWGLAHNEQFF. The CDR3 bases are TGTGCCAGCAGCTGGGGACTAGCCCACAATGAGCAGTTCTTC. The chain employs TRBV7-9 and TRBJ2-1; TRBD2 aligns across 9 bases. Germline CDR1 reads SEHNR; CDR2 reads FQNEAQ (reference sequence). This CDR3 contains 14 residues. With V trimmed by 4 bases and J by 5 bases, 3 bases remained unmatched.